This T cell receptor (beta chain) appears in the sequencing data of a study of blood T cells in healthy people across ages. Turning to this clonotype: Antigen specificity is unknown.

Study observations and caveats: Among T cells, TCR beta diversity per million cells dropped roughly linearly as age rose.

The V end lost 6 bases, the J end lost 5 bases, and 28 bases lay between the germline ends. Germline CDR1 reads MGHRA; CDR2 reads YSYEKL. The CDR3 length is 18 residues. Using a J-beta primer mix together with a sample-barcoded 5' primer, a second PCR was run for roughly 6 to 12 cycles. TCRdb analysed the 5' RACE reads with MiXCR anew, one entry per CDR3 protein. The data contain approximately 1.5 million distinct CDR3 sequences, about 31% of them singletons. This TCR was sampled from a woman aged 25 to 39 in good health. The sequencing input was blood. This chain links TRBV4-1 with TRBJ1-1, with D possibly TRBD1 on 5 matching bases. DNA for the CDR3: TGCGCCAGCAGTTTCGACAGCGAGGGGTATGGGGACCGGACTGAAGCTTTCTTT. Translated: CASSFDSEGYGDRTEAFF.